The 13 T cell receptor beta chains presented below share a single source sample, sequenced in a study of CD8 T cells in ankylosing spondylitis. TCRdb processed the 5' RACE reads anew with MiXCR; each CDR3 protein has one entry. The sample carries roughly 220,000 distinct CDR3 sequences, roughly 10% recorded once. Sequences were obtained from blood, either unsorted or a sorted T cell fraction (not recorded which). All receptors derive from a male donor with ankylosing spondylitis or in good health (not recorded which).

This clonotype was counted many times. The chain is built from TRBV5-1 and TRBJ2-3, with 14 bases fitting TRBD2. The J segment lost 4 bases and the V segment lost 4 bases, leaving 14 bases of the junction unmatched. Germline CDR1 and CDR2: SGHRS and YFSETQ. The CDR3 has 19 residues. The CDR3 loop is CASSPGLAGEVVRPDTQYF. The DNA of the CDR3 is TGCGCCAGCAGCCCGGGACTAGCGGGGGAGGTGGTTCGGCCAGATACGCAGTATTTT.

The CDR3 protein is CSARDRLTQSYEQYF. CDR3 coding DNA: TGCAGTGCTAGAGATCGGCTTACACAAAGCTACGAGCAGTACTTC. This chain joins TRBV20-1 and TRBJ2-7; no firm D call. The CDR3 sequence is 15 residues long. Germline V gene lookup returns CDR1 DFQATT and CDR2 SNEGSKA (reference sequence). V was clipped by 0 bases and J by 3 bases, with 15 bases between them.

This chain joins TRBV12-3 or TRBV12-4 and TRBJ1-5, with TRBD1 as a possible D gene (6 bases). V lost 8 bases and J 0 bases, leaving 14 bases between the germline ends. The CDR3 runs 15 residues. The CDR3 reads CASRGQEDSNQPQHF. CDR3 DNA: TGTGCCAGCCGGGGGCAGGAAGATAGCAATCAGCCCCAGCATTTT.

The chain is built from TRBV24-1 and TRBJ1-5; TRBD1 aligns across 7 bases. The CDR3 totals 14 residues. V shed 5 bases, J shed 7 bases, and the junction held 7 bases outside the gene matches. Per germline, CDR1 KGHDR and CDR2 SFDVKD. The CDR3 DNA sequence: TGTGCCACCAGTGCCACAGGGGAGGGCCAGCCCCAGCATTTT. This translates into CATSATGEGQPQHF.

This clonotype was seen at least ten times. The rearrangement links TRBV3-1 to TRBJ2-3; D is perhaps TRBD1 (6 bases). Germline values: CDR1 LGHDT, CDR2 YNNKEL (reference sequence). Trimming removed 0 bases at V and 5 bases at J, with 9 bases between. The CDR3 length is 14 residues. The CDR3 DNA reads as TGTGCCAGCAGCCAAGAAGGACAGATAGATACGCAGTATTTT. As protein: CASSQEGQIDTQYF.

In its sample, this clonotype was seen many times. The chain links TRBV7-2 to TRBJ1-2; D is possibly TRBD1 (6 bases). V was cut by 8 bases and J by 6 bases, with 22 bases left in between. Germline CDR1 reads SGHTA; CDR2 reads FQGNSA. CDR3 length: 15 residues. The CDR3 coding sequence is TGTGCCAGCGGAGATACAGGGAGAAGTGTGGATGGCTACACCTTC. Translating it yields CASGDTGRSVDGYTF.

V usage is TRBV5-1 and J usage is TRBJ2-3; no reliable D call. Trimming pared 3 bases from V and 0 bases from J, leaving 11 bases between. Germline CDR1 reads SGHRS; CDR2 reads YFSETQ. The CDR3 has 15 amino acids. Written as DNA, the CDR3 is TGCGCCAGCAGCTCGGAGACGCTTAGCACAGATACGCAGTATTTT. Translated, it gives CASSSETLSTDTQYF.

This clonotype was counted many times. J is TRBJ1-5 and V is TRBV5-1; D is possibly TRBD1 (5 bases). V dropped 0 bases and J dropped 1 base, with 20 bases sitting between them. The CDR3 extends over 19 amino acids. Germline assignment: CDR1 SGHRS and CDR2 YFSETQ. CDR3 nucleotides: TGCGCCAGCAGCTTGGCCGGGGATAAAGGGGCGGGAAGCAATCAGCCCCAGCATTTT. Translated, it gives CASSLAGDKGAGSNQPQHF.

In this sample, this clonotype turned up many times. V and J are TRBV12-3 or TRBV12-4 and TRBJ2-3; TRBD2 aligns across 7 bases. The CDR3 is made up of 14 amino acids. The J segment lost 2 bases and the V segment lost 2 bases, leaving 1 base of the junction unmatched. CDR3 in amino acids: CASSLSGNTDTQYF. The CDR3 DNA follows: TGTGCCAGCAGTTTAAGCGGGAACACAGATACGCAGTATTTT.

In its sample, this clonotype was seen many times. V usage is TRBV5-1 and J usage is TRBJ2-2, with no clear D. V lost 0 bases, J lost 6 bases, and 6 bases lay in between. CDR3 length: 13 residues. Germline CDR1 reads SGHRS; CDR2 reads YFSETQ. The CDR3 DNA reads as TGCGCCAGCAGCTTGGAGCCCCCCGGGGAGCTGTTTTTT. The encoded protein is CASSLEPPGELFF.

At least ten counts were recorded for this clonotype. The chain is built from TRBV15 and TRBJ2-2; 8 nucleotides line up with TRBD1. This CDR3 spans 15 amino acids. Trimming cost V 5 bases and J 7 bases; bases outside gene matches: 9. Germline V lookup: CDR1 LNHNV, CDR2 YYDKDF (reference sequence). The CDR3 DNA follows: TGTGCCACCAGCGAAAGGACAGGGTTTAACGGGGAGCTGTTTTTT. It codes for CATSERTGFNGELFF.

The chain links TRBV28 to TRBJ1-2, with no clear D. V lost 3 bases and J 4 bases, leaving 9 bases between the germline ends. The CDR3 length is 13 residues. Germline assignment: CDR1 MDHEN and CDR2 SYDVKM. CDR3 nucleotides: TGTGCCAGCAGTTTTTCGGTGGTCTATGGCTACACCTTC. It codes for CASSFSVVYGYTF.

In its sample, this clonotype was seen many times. The CDR3 DNA sequence: TGTGCCAGCAGCTTAAAGGTATTCAACTCCTACGAGCAGTACTTC. This gives the protein CASSLKVFNSYEQYF. The rearrangement uses TRBV5-5 and TRBJ2-7, with D uncertain. This CDR3 contains 15 residues. Between the trimmed V and J ends, which lost 2 bases and 0 bases, there was a span of 12 bases. Germline values: CDR1 SGHKS, CDR2 YYEKEE (reference sequence).